These 27 T cell receptor beta chains share one sample of origin, sequenced in a study of patients and donors after allogeneic stem cell transplantation. In TCRdb, the RT-PCR reads were re-called with MiXCR into one record per CDR3 protein. The sample includes hundreds of thousands of distinct CDR3 sequences, around 41% of them seen just once. What was sequenced was blood, either unsorted or a sorted T cell fraction (not recorded which). Source of these receptors: a human donor who was either an allogeneic HSCT recipient or a stem cell or donor lymphocyte infusion donor (not recorded which). It is not recorded whose cells these are; they may come from a transplant donor.

This chain joins TRBV18 and TRBJ1-2, with 11 bases aligning to TRBD1. There are 16 residues in the CDR3. Looked up from germline, CDR1 is KGHSH and CDR2 is LQKENI. The V segment lost 3 bases and the J segment 1 base; nucleotides outside the gene matches: 4. In DNA form, the CDR3 reads TGTGCCAGCTCACCGGGGACAGGGGGAATTAACTATGGCTACACCTTC. This sequence encodes CASSPGTGGINYGYTF. The entire variable domain, with the rest obtained from reference TRBV18 and TRBJ1-2, is as follows: NAGVMQNPRHLVRRRGQEARLRCSPMKGHSHVYWYRQLPEEGLKFMVYLQKENIIDESGMPKERFSAEFPKEGPSILRIQQVVRGDSAAYFCASSPGTGGINYGYTFGSGTRLTVV.

This clonotype was observed a handful of times. The gene calls are TRBV27 and TRBJ2-1; D gene ambiguous. V was trimmed by 1 base and J by 5 bases, leaving 9 bases between them. Germline-derived CDR1 and CDR2 are MNHEY and SMNVEV (reference sequence). This CDR3 is 14 amino acids long. CDR3 bases: TGTGCCAGCAGTTTATTGGGCAGCCACAATGAGCAGTTCTTC. It encodes CASSLLGSHNEQFF.

The chain employs TRBV20-1 and TRBJ2-5; no clear D gene. CDR1 is DFQATT and CDR2 is SNEGSKA in the germline V gene (reference sequence). The CDR3 contains 12 residues. Trimming took off 1 base at V and 5 bases at J, with 8 bases between the two ends. Here the CDR3 DNA reads TGCAGTGCTAGAGGTTGGTGGGAGACCCAGTACTTC. Residues: CSARGWWETQYF.

The chain employs TRBV5-1 and TRBJ2-2; tentatively, D is TRBD1 (6 bases). The CDR3 covers 14 residues. The V gene lost 4 bases and the J gene lost 1 base, with 8 bases spanning the gap. Germline V gene data show CDR1 as SGHRS and CDR2 as YFSETQ. CDR3 sequence reads: CASSPGQNTGELFF. In nucleotides, the CDR3 is TGCGCCAGCAGCCCGGGACAGAACACCGGGGAGCTGTTTTTT.

The J gene is TRBJ1-6, the V gene TRBV20-1; 9 nucleotides match TRBD1. The CDR3 covers 15 residues. Germline CDR1 reads DFQATT; CDR2 reads SNEGSKA (reference sequence). Unmatched junction bases numbered 9, after V lost 3 bases and J lost 9 bases. This CDR3 is CSARPPGQGGSPLHF. The CDR3 DNA reads TGCAGTGCTAGGCCCCCGGGACAGGGAGGTTCACCCCTCCACTTT.

The chain links TRBV4-2 to TRBJ1-6; possible D gene TRBD1, 6 bases. The germline V and J ends were trimmed by 2 bases and 8 bases, with 22 bases remaining between them. Germline V lookup: CDR1 LGHNA, CDR2 YNFKEQ. The CDR3 sequence is 18 residues long. CDR3 DNA: TGTGCCAGCAGCCAACTATTCCGGGACACCGGGTCCCATTCACCCCTCCACTTT. Translated: CASSQLFRDTGSHSPLHF.

This chain uses TRBV28 with TRBJ2-7; D may match TRBD1 or TRBD2 (7 bases each). Germline V gene lookup returns CDR1 MDHEN and CDR2 SYDVKM. The CDR3 contains 14 residues. V gave up 3 bases and J gave up 5 bases, with 14 bases separating them. In nucleotides, the CDR3 is TGTGCCAGCAGTTTCCGACAGGGAGGGAACGAGCAGTACTTC. Its protein product is CASSFRQGGNEQYF.

The table lists this clonotype with a few counts. The V gene is TRBV5-1, the J gene TRBJ1-1; D is undetermined. Trimming removed 2 bases at V and 2 bases at J, with 10 bases between. This CDR3 comprises 14 residues. The germline gives CDR1 SGHRS, CDR2 YFSETQ. The CDR3 sequence is CASSFGRVNTEAFF. DNA for the CDR3: TGCGCCAGCAGCTTCGGACGTGTTAACACTGAAGCTTTCTTT. The entire variable domain, with the rest obtained from reference TRBV5-1 and TRBJ1-1, is as follows: KAGVTQTPRYLIKTRGQQVTLSCSPISGHRSVSWYQQTPGQGLQFLFEYFSETQRNKGNFPGRFSGRQFSNSRSEMNVSTLELGDSALYLCASSFGRVNTEAFFGQGTRLTVV.

This sequence joins TRBV21-1 and TRBJ1-5. TRBV21-1 is labeled a pseudogene. This CDR3 comprises 15 residues. The CDR3 nucleotides are TGTGCCAGCAGCAACCTAATTCGTAGCAATCAGCCCCAGCATTTT. Encoded protein: CASSNLIRSNQPQHF.

This clonotype has a handful of counts. J is TRBJ1-1 and V is TRBV5-1, with a possible D match to TRBD1 (5 bases). Germline V lookup: CDR1 SGHRS, CDR2 YFSETQ. The V end was cut by 0 bases, the J end by 4 bases, with 10 bases between. The CDR3 spans 14 residues. CDR3 region: CASSLEWQGTEAFF. CDR3 in DNA: TGCGCCAGCAGCTTGGAATGGCAGGGCACTGAAGCTTTCTTT.

This clonotype was counted once. The rearrangement joins TRBV7-3 to TRBJ1-1; perhaps TRBD1 as D (5 bases). The CDR3 is 13 amino acids. V was cut by 4 bases and J by 3 bases, with 9 bases left in between. Germline CDR1 and CDR2: SGHTA and FQGTGA. The CDR3 reads CASSSGMDTEAFF. CDR3 bases: TGTGCCAGCAGCTCAGGGATGGACACTGAAGCTTTCTTT.

This clonotype turned up a few times. The chain has TRBV15 and TRBJ1-2; no firm D call. The CDR3 spans 14 residues. The germline gives CDR1 LNHNV, CDR2 YYDKDF (reference sequence). The V end lost 0 bases, the J end lost 4 bases, and 9 bases lay between the germline ends. The CDR3 region is CATSRDKTVYGYTF. CDR3 bases: TGTGCCACCAGCAGAGATAAAACAGTCTATGGCTACACCTTC.

The table lists this clonotype with a few counts. The chain carries TRBV6-2 or TRBV6-3 and TRBJ2-4, with D possibly TRBD1 on 5 matching bases. The V end lost 4 bases, the J end lost 3 bases, and 19 bases lay between the germline ends. From germline, CDR1 is MNHEY and CDR2 SVGEGT. The CDR3 spans 17 residues. The CDR3 region is CASSSITQGLGKNIQYF. CDR3 DNA: TGTGCCAGCAGTTCGATTACTCAGGGTCTAGGCAAAAACATTCAGTACTTC.

The genes are TRBV9 and TRBJ1-1; no definite D call. Trimming cost V 4 bases and J 10 bases, with 20 bases left between them. The CDR3 is 14 residues long. Per the germline V gene, CDR1 is SGDLS and CDR2 is YYNGEE. For the CDR3, the DNA is TGTGCCAGCAGCCCTTCCGGACGGGCCCATGGAGCTTTCTTT. Amino acids: CASSPSGRAHGAFF.

The chain recombines TRBV5-6 with TRBJ1-4; D possibly corresponds to TRBD1 (5 bases). CDR1 is SGHDT and CDR2 is YYEEEE in the germline V gene. The CDR3 has 14 residues. Between the trimmed V and J ends, which lost 2 bases and 7 bases, there was a span of 12 bases. The DNA for the CDR3 is TGTGCCAGCAGCTTTCTATCGGGGGGTGAAAAACTGTTTTTT. This sequence encodes CASSFLSGGEKLFF.

The chain recombines TRBV29-1 with TRBJ2-7; 9 bases are shared with TRBD1. This CDR3 region has 15 residues. After removal of 0 bases from V and 4 bases from J, the junction contained 7 bases not matched to a gene. From germline, CDR1 is SQVTM and CDR2 ANQGSEA. The CDR3 region is CSVEDPGTGSYEQYF. The DNA of the CDR3 is TGCAGCGTTGAAGATCCCGGGACAGGGAGTTACGAGCAGTACTTC.

V is TRBV11-2 and J is TRBJ2-1; no definite D call. Trimming removed 7 bases at V and 2 bases at J, with 12 bases between. The CDR3 runs to 14 residues. The germline V gene encodes CDR1 SGHAT and CDR2 FQNNGV. As DNA, the CDR3 is TGTGCCAGCACCACCAGACCCGCCTACAATGAGCAGTTCTTC. Protein sequence: CASTTRPAYNEQFF.

V gene TRBV20-1 combines with J gene TRBJ2-3; TRBD1 is a possible D gene (8 bases). Germline loops: CDR1 DFQATT, CDR2 SNEGSKA (reference sequence). This CDR3 spans 15 amino acids. V lost 2 bases and J lost 4, with 16 bases in between. The DNA for the CDR3 is TGCAGTGCTAGACAGGGGGCCAGCGGGGCAGATACGCAGTATTTT. Translated: CSARQGASGADTQYF.

The J gene is TRBJ2-3, the V gene TRBV5-1; D ambiguous. Trimming removed 3 bases at V and 2 bases at J, with 7 bases between. The germline gives CDR1 SGHRS, CDR2 YFSETQ. There are 13 residues in the CDR3. DNA for the CDR3: TGCGCCAGCAGCTCGACCGTCACAGATACGCAGTATTTT. It codes for CASSSTVTDTQYF.

There are a few counts of this clonotype. The V gene is TRBV6-6, the J gene TRBJ1-2; the D gene is possibly TRBD1 (6 bases). Germline V gene lookup returns CDR1 MNHNY and CDR2 SVGAGI (reference sequence). The V gene lost 6 bases and the J gene lost 4 bases, with 21 bases spanning the gap. The CDR3 length is 16 residues. As DNA, the CDR3 is TGTGCCAGCAGAGCAGGGGACGCGTCTTTCATCTATGGCTACACCTTC. Translated, it gives CASRAGDASFIYGYTF.

The chain uses TRBV18 and TRBJ2-7, with 7 bases aligning to TRBD1. Germline V lookup: CDR1 KGHSH, CDR2 LQKENI. V dropped 6 bases and J dropped 3; count of bases not matched to a gene: 8. The CDR3 is 14 residues long. CDR3 residues: CASSPQGVNYEQYF. In nucleotides, the CDR3 is TGTGCCAGCTCGCCTCAGGGGGTCAACTACGAGCAGTACTTC. The full variable domain, completed using reference TRBV18 and TRBJ2-7, is NAGVMQNPRHLVRRRGQEARLRCSPMKGHSHVYWYRQLPEEGLKFMVYLQKENIIDESGMPKERFSAEFPKEGPSILRIQQVVRGDSAAYFCASSPQGVNYEQYFGPGTRLTVT.

This clonotype occurred a few times. The CDR3 spells CASSEMAFF. The CDR3 bases are TGTGCCAGCAGTGAAATGGCTTTCTTT. This chain connects TRBV2 to TRBJ1-1; D gene ambiguous. Deletions cut 2 bases from V and 11 bases from J, with 3 bases between. The CDR3 is 9 amino acids. The germline V gene has CDR1 SNHLY and CDR2 FYNNEI.

The CDR3 DNA is TGTGCCAGCAGTTTGAGTCGAGCGGCCCAGTACTTC. This translates into CASSLSRAAQYF. This chain uses TRBV28 with TRBJ2-5; TRBD2 is a possible D gene (5 bases). The CDR3 totals 12 residues. Trimming cost V 3 bases and J 9 bases, with 11 bases left between them. CDR1 and CDR2 from the germline V gene are MDHEN and SYDVKM. The full variable domain, rest sourced from reference TRBV28 and TRBJ2-5, is DVKVTQSSRYLVKRTGEKVFLECVQDMDHENMFWYRQDPGLGLRLIYFSYDVKMKEKGDIPEGYSVSREKKERFSLILESASTNQTSMYLCASSLSRAAQYFGPGTRLLVL.

This sequence joins TRBV20-1 and TRBJ1-5, with D perhaps TRBD1 (5 bases). Per the germline V gene, CDR1 is DFQATT and CDR2 is SNEGSKA (reference sequence). This CDR3 is 13 amino acids long. Trimming removed 5 bases from V and 3 bases from J, with 11 bases in between. CDR3 amino acids: CSAAGRINQPQHF. The CDR3 DNA is TGCAGTGCTGCGGGACGGATCAATCAGCCCCAGCATTTT.

Only a few counts were recorded for this clonotype. CDR3: CASSFGTGTVNGYTF. The CDR3 DNA follows: TGTGCCAGCAGTTTTGGAACGGGGACAGTTAATGGCTACACCTTC. V gene TRBV28 combines with J gene TRBJ1-2; 7 positions agree with TRBD1. Germline V gene lookup returns CDR1 MDHEN and CDR2 SYDVKM. V lost 3 bases, J lost 6 bases, and 10 bases stayed unmatched. The CDR3 has 15 amino acids.

This clonotype was detected only a few times. The gene calls are TRBV5-1 and TRBJ2-1, with TRBD1 matching over 7 bases. The CDR3 extends over 14 amino acids. V gave up 3 bases and J gave up 2 bases; unmatched junction bases: 2. Germline CDR1 SGHRS, CDR2 YFSETQ. Written as DNA, the CDR3 is TGCGCCAGCAGCTCCGGACAGGCCTACAATGAGCAGTTCTTC. This gives the protein CASSSGQAYNEQFF.

The chain recombines TRBV7-2 with TRBJ1-1, with D uncertain. Trimming pared 5 bases from V and 5 bases from J, leaving 6 bases between. This CDR3 region has 11 residues. The germline V gene encodes CDR1 SGHTA and CDR2 FQGNSA. Written as DNA, the CDR3 is TGTGCCAGCAGCCTCCTGACTGAAGCTTTCTTT. Translation gives CASSLLTEAFF. Using reference TRBV7-2 and TRBJ1-1 for the parts outside the CDR3, the full variable domain is GAGVSQSPSNKVTEKGKDVELRCDPISGHTALYWYRQSLGQGLEFLIYFQGNSAPDKSGLPSDRFSAERTGGSVSTLTIQRTQQEDSAVYLCASSLLTEAFFGQGTRLTVV.